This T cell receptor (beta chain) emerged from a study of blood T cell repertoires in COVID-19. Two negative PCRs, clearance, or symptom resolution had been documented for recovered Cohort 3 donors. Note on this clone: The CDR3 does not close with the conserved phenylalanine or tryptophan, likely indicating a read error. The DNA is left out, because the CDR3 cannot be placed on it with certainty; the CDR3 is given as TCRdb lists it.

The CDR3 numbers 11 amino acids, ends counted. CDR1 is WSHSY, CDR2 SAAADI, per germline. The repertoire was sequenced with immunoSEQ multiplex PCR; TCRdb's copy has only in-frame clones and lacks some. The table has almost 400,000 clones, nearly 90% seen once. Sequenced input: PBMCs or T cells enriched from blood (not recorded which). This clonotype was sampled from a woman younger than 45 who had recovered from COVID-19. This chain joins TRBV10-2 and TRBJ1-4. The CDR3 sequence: CASRDWRSTRL.